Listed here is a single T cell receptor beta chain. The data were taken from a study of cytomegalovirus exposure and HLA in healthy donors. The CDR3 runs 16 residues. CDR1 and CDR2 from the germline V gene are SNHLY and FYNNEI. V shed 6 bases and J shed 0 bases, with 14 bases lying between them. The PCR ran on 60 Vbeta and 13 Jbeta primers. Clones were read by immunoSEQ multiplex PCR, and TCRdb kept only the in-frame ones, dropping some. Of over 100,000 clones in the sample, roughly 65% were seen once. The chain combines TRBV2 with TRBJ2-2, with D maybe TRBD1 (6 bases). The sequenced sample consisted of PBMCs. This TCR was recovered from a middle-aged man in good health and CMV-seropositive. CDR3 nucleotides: TGTGCCAGCAGCCGTGGGGGCCGCGCGAACACCGGGGAGCTGTTTTTT. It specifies CASSRGGRANTGELFF.